The entry that follows covers one T cell receptor beta chain sequence. Its matching antigen is unknown. The table came from immunoSEQ multiplex PCR; TCRdb's copy has only in-frame clones and leaves some out. The repertoire holds about 50,000 clones, about 76% seen once, with about 4.9% in the top ten. On roughly day 9 of culture, CD4+ T cells were separated out. This person caught SARS-CoV-2 sometime from March to December 2020, and PCR testing confirmed the infection. Either the BNT162b2 or mRNA-1273 vaccine was given to participants in two doses. This sample was included in a study of vaccination effects on CD4 cells after COVID-19. As for the study in general: Before sequencing took place, the ViraFEST assay used viral peptide pools to expand antigen-specific CD4+ T cells. Researchers drew samples from a few convalescent patients early and late after vaccination. Sampling occurred a median 72 days post second dose, range 14 to 241. Cultivation was performed at 1.5 million to 2 million PBMC per well with 8.5 to 10 IU/ml IL-2 and about 9.6 ug/ml peptides added.

Between the trimmed V and J ends, which lost 5 bases and 8 bases, there was a span of 19 bases. The CDR3 runs to 15 residues. The germline V gene encodes CDR1 SGHVS and CDR2 FQNEAQ. V is TRBV7-8 and J is TRBJ1-3; weak D call: TRBD1 (5 bases). The source is a human donor who had a prior SARS-CoV-2 infection. Source: CD4+ T cells from PBMCs cultured without peptide, taken after COVID-19 vaccination. CDR3 in DNA: TGTGCCAGCAGCGGACACCGGGTGGGAGGGGACACCATATATTTT. Its protein is CASSGHRVGGDTIYF.